A single TCR beta chain is shown here with its context. What it recognizes is unknown. Germline V gives CDR1 KGHSH, CDR2 LQKENI. The length of the CDR3 is 15 residues. V lost 2 bases to trimming and J lost 3 bases, with 10 bases between them. The data belong to a study of shared clonotypes between healthy human individuals. Study observations and caveats: The study found lower generation probabilities in non-shared clonotypes than in those shared by all four donors.

The table came from immunoSEQ multiplex PCR; TCRdb's copy has only in-frame clones and leaves some out. The sample includes 950,000 to 1,100,000 clones, about 70% of them seen just once. This sequence joins TRBV18 and TRBJ2-2; D not resolved. Sequencing was performed on memory CD4+ T cells sorted from blood. The subset: CD45RA-negative fraction. The receptor was derived from a man between 18 and 35 years old in good health. The CDR3 reads CASSPASVDTGELFF. DNA of the CDR3: TGTGCCAGCTCACCAGCGAGTGTGGACACCGGGGAGCTGTTTTTT.